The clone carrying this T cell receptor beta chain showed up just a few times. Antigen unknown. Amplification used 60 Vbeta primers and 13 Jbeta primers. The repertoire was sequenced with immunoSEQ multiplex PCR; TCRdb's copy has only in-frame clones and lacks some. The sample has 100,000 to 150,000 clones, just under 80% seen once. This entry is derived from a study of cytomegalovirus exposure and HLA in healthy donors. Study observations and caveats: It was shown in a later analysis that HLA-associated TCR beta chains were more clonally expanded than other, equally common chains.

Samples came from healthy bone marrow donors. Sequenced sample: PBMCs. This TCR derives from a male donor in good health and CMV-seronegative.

CDR3 residues: CASTEGTKGLFF. The CDR3 DNA reads as TGTGCCAGCACTGAGGGGACAAAGGGACTGTTTTTT. This rearrangement joins TRBV2 to TRBJ1-4; tentative D call: TRBD1 (6 bases). Germline CDR1 reads SNHLY; CDR2 reads FYNNEI. Trimming took 7 bases from V and 13 from J, leaving 16 bases between them. CDR3 length: 12 residues.